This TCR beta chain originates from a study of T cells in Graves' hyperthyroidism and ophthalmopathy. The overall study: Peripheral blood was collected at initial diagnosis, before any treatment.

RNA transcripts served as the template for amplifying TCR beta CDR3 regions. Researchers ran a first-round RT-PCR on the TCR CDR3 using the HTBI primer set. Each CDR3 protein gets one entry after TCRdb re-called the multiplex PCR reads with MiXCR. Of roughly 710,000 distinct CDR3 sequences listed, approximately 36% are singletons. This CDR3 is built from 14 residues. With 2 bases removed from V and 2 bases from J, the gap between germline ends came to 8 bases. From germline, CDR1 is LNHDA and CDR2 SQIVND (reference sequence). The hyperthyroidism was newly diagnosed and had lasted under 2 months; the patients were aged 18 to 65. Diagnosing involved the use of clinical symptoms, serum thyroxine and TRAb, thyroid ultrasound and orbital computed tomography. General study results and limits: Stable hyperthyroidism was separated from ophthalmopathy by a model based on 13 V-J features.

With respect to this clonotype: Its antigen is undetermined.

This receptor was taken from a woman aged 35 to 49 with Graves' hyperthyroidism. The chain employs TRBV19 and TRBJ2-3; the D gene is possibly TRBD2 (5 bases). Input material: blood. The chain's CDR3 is CASSIPGNTDTQYF. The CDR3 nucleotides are TGTGCCAGTAGTATACCGGGAAACACAGATACGCAGTATTTT.